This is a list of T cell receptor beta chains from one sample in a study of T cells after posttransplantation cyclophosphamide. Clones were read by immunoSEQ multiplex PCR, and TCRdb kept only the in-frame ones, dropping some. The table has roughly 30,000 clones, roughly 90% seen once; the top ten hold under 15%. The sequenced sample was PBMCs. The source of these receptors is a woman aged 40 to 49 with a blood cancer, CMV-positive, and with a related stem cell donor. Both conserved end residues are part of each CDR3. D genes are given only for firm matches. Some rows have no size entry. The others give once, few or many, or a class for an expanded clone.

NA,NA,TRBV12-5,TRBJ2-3,CASGLSRGVSTDTQYF,TGTGCTAGTGGTTTGAGCAGGGGAGTTAGCACAGATACGCAGTATTTT
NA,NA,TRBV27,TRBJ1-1,CASSLVLDRNTEAFF,TGTGCCAGCAGTTTAGTTTTGGACAGGAACACTGAAGCTTTCTTT
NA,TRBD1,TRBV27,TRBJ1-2,CASSTDWTGVSGYTF,TGTGCCAGCAGTACCGACTGGACAGGGGTCTCTGGCTACACCTTC
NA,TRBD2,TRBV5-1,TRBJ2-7,CASSGAGGYNEQYF,TGCGCCAGCAGTGGAGCGGGGGGGTATAACGAGCAGTACTTC
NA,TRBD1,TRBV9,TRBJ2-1,CASSVEGQPYNEQFF,TGTGCCAGCAGCGTAGAGGGACAGCCCTACAATGAGCAGTTCTTC
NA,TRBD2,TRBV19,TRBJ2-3,CASSERPSGGANTQYF,TGTGCCAGTAGTGAGCGACCTAGCGGGGGGGCAAATACGCAGTATTTT
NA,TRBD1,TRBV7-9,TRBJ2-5,CASSKPGQQETQYF,TGTGCCAGCAGTAAACCGGGACAGCAAGAGACCCAGTACTTC
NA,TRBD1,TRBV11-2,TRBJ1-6,CASSTGQGNSPLHF,TGTGCCAGCAGCACGGGACAGGGAAATTCACCCCTCCACTTT
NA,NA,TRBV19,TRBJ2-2,CASTHGNGELFF,TGTGCCAGTACCCACGGGAACGGGGAGCTGTTTTTT
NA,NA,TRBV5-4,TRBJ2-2,CASSFYGGAGELFF,TGTGCCAGCAGCTTTTACGGGGGAGCCGGGGAGCTGTTTTTT
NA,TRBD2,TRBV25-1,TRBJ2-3,CASSPWDSTGGTQYF,TGTGCCAGCAGCCCATGGGACTCCACCGGGGGGACGCAGTATTTT
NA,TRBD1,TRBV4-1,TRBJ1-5,CASSQTGLGNQPQHF,TGCGCCAGCAGCCAGACAGGGTTGGGCAATCAGCCCCAGCATTTT
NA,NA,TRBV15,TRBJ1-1,CATSSLPVERGAFF,TGTGCCACCAGCAGTCTGCCGGTTGAACGTGGAGCTTTCTTT
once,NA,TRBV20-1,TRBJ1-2,CSVTAVYGYTF,TGCAGTGTAACAGCAGTATATGGCTACACCTTC
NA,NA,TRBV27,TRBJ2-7,CASTPPGQMYEQYF,TGTGCCAGCACCCCCCCGGGACAAATGTACGAGCAGTACTTC
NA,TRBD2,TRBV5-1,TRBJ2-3,CASKFLAGLTDTQYF,TGCGCCAGCAAGTTTCTAGCGGGGCTCACAGATACGCAGTATTTT
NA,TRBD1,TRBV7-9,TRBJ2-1,CASSFQGVGNNEQFF,TGTGCCAGCAGCTTTCAGGGGGTGGGAAACAATGAGCAGTTCTTC
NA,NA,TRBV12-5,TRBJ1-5,CASGIGGNQPQHF,TGTGCTAGTGGAATAGGGGGCAATCAGCCCCAGCATTTT
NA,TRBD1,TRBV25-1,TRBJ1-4,CASSQRGTGTSTNEKLFF,TGTGCCAGCAGTCAACGGGGGACAGGGACTTCAACTAATGAAAAACTGTTTTTT
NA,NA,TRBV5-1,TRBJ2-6,CASSLVTGRPGANVLTF,TGCGCCAGCAGCTTGGTCACAGGTCGACCGGGGGCCAACGTCCTGACTTTC
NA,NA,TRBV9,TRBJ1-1,CASSGDSLVAFF,TGTGCCAGCAGCGGCGACAGTCTAGTCGCTTTCTTT
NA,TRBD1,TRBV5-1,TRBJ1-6,CASSLDGQAPHNSPLHF,TGCGCCAGCAGCTTGGATGGACAGGCCCCCCATAATTCCCCCCTCCACTTT
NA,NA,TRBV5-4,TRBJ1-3,CASSLDRSNTIYF,TGTGCCAGCAGCTTGGACAGGAGCAACACCATATATTTT
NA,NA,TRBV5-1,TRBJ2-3,CASRSGTDTQYF,TGCGCCAGCAGATCGGGCACAGATACGCAGTATTTT
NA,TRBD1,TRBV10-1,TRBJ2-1,CASRFQGQGECYNEQFF,TGCGCCAGCAGATTTCAGGGCCAGGGGGAATGTTACAATGAGCAGTTCTTC
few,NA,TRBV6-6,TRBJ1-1,CASVSNTEAFF,TGTGCCAGCGTTTCTAACACTGAAGCTTTCTTT
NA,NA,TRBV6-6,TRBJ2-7,CASSETVSSYEQYF,TGTGCCAGCAGTGAGACAGTTAGCTCCTACGAGCAGTACTTC
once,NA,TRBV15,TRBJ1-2,CATAPRGAPNYGYTF,TGTGCCACCGCGCCCCGGGGGGCTCCAAACTATGGCTACACCTTC